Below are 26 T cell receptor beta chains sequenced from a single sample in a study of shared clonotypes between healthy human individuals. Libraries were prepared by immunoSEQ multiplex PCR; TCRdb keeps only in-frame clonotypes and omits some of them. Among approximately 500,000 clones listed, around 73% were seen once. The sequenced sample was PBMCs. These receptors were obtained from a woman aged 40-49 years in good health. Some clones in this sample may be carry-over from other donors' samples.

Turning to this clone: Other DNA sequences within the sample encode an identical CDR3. The CDR3 region has the DNA TGTGCCAGCAGCTCAGGGGGGACAGGACTTTCCTACGAGCAGTACTTC. Protein: CASSSGGTGLSYEQYF. The J gene is TRBJ2-7, the V gene TRBV7-2; TRBD1 matches at 8 bases. The CDR3 is 16 amino acids. V gave up 4 bases and J gave up 1 base; unmatched junction bases: 9. Germline lookup yields CDR1 SGHTA and CDR2 FQGNSA.

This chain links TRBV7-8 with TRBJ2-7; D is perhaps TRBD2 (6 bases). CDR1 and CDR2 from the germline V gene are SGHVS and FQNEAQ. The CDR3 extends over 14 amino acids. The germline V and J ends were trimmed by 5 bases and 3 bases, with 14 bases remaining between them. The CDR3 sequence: CASSAGSLGYEQYF. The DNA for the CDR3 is TGTGCCAGCAGCGCGGGATCTTTAGGCTACGAGCAGTACTTC. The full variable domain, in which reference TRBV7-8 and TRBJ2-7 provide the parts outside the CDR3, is GAGVSQSPRYKVAKRGQDVALRCDPISGHVSLFWYQQALGQGPEFLTYFQNEAQLDKSGLPSDRFFAERPEGSVSTLKIQRTQQEDSAVYLCASSAGSLGYEQYFGPGTRLTVT.

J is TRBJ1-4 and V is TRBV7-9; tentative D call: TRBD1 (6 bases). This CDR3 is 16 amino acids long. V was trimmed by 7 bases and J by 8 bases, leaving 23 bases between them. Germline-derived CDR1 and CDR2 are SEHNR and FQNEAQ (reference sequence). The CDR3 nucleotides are TGTGCCAGCACCCTGGCGGGCAGGGGTGATCAGGAAAAACTGTTTTTT. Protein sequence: CASTLAGRGDQEKLFF.

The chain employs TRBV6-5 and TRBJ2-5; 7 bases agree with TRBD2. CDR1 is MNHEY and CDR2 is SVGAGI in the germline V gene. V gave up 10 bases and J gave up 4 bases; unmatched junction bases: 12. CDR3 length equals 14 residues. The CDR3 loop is CATSSSGRGETQYF. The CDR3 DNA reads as TGTGCCACCTCCTCTAGCGGACGGGGAGAGACCCAGTACTTC.

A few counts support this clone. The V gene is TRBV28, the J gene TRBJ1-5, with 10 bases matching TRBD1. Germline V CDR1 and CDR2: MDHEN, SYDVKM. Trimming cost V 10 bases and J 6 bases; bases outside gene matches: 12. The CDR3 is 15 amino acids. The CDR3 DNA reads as TGTGCCACCACCAGGGACAGGGGCGGAGGTCAGCCCCAGCATTTT. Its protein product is CATTRDRGGGQPQHF. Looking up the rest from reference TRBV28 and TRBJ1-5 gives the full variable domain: DVKVTQSSRYLVKRTGEKVFLECVQDMDHENMFWYRQDPGLGLRLIYFSYDVKMKEKGDIPEGYSVSREKKERFSLILESASTNQTSMYLCATTRDRGGGQPQHFGDGTRLSIL.

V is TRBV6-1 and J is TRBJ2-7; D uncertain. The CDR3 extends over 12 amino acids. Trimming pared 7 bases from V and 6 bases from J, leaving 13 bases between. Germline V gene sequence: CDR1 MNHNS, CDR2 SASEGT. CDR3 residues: CASKVGSLEQYF. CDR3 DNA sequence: TGTGCCAGCAAAGTGGGCTCGCTCGAGCAGTACTTC.

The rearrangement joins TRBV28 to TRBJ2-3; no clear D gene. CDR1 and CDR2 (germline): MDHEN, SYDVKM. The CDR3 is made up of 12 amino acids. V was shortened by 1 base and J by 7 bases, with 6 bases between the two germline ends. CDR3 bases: TGTGCCAGCAGTTTATACGCCTATACGCAGTATTTT. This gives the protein CASSLYAYTQYF.

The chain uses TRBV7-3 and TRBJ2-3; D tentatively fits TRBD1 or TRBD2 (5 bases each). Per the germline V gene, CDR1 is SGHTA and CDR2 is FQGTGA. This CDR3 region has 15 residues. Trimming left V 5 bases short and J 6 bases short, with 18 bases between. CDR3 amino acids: CASSIWGSRRDTQYF. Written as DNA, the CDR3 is TGTGCCAGCAGCATCTGGGGGAGCCGCCGGGATACGCAGTATTTT.

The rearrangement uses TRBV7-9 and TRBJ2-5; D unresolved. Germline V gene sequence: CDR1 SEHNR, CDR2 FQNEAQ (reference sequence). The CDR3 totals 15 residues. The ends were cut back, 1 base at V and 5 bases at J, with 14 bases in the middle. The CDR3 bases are TGTGCCAGCAGCTTAGGGGTTGGGAACGGGGAGACCCAGTACTTC. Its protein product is CASSLGVGNGETQYF.

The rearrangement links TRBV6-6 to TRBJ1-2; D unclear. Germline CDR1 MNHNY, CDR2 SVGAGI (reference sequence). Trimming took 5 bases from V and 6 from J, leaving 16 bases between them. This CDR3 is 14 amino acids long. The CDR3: CASSAPGSFDGYTF. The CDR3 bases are TGTGCCAGCAGTGCCCCAGGTTCCTTCGATGGCTACACCTTC.

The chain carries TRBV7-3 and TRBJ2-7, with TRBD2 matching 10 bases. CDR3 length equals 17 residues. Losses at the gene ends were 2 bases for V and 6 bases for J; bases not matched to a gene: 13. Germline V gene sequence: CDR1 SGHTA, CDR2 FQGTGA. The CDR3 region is CASSLGRSGRAPAEQYF. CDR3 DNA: TGTGCCAGCAGCTTAGGCCGAAGCGGGAGGGCCCCGGCCGAGCAGTACTTC.

CDR3 loop: CASSQDKSYYEQYF. The CDR3 DNA sequence: TGTGCCAGCTCACAGGACAAGAGTTACTACGAGCAGTACTTC. The rearrangement links TRBV18 to TRBJ2-7; perhaps TRBD1 as D (5 bases). Trimming shortened V by 4 bases and J by 3 bases, and 13 bases separated the two germline ends. Germline V gives CDR1 KGHSH, CDR2 LQKENI. The CDR3 is made up of 14 amino acids.

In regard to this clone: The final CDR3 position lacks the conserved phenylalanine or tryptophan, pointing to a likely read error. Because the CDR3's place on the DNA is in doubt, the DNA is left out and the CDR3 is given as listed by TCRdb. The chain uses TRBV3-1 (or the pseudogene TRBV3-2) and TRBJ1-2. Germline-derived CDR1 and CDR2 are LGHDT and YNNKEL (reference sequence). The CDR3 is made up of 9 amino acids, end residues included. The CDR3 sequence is CASSQVGMV.

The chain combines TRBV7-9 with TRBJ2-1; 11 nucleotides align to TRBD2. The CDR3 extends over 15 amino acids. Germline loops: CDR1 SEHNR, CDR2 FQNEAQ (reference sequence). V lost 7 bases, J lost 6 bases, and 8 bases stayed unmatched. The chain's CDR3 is CASTPRLAGLNEQFF. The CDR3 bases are TGTGCCAGCACCCCACGACTAGCGGGACTCAATGAGCAGTTCTTC.

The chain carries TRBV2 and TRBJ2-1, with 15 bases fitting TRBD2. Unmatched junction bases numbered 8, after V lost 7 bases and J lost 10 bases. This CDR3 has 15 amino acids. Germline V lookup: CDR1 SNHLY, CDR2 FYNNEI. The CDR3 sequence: CASTEGLAGGREQFF. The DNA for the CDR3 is TGTGCCAGCACCGAGGGACTAGCGGGAGGTAGGGAGCAGTTCTTC.

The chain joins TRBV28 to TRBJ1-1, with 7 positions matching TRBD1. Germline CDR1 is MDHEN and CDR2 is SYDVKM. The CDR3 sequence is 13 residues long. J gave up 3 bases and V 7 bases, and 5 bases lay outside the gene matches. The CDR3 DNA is TGTGCCAGCATTCTAGACAGGGACACTGAAGCTTTCTTT. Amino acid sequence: CASILDRDTEAFF.

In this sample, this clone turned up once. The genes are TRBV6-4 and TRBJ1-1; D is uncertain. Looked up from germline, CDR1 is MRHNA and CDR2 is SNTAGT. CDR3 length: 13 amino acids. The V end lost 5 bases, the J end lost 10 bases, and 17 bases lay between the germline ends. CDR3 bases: TGTGCCAGCAGTCAGATCGAGGGCGGCGCAGCTTTCTTT. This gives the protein CASSQIEGGAAFF.

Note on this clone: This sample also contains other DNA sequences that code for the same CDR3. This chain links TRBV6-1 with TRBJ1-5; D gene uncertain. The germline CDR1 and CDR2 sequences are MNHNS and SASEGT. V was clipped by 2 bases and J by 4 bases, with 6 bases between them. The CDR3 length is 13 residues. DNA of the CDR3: TGTGCCAGCAGTGAAAACGGTAATCAGCCCCAGCATTTT. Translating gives CASSENGNQPQHF.

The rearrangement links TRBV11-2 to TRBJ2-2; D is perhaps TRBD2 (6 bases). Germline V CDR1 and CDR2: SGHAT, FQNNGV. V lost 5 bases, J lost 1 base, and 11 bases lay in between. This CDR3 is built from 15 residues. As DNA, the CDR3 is TGTGCCAGCAGCAAAATTAGCGGGAACACCGGGGAGCTGTTTTTT. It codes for CASSKISGNTGELFF.

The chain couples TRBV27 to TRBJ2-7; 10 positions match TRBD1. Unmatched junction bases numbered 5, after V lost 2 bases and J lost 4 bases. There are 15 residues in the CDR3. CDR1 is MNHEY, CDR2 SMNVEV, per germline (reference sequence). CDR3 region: CASSLRQDRGYEQYF. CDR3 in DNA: TGTGCCAGCAGTTTACGACAGGACAGGGGGTACGAGCAGTACTTC.

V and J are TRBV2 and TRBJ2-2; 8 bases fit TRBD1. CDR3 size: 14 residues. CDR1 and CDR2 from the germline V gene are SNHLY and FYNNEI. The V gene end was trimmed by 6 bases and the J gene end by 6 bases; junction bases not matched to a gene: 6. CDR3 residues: CASSADRVPGELFF. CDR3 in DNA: TGTGCCAGCAGCGCGGACAGGGTGCCCGGGGAGCTGTTTTTT.

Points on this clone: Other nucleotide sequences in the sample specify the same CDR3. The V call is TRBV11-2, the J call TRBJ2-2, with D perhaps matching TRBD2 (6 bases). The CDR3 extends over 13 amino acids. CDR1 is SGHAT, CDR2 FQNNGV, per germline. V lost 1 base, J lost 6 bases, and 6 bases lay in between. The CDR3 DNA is TGTGCCAGCAGCTTAGCGGGAGCCGGGGAGCTGTTTTTT. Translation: CASSLAGAGELFF.

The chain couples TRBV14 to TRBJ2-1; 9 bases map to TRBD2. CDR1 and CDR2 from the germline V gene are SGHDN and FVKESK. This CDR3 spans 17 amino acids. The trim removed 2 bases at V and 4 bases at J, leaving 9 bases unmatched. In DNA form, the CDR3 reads TGTGCCAGCAGCCAACTAGCGGGGAATCCACTTTACAATGAGCAGTTCTTC. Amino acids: CASSQLAGNPLYNEQFF.

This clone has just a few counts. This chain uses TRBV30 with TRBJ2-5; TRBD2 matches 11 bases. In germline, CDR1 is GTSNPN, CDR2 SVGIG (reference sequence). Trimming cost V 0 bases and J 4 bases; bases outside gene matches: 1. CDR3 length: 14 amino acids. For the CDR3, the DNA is TGTGCCTGGAGTGTCCTAGCGGGAGGAGAGACCCAGTACTTC. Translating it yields CAWSVLAGGETQYF.

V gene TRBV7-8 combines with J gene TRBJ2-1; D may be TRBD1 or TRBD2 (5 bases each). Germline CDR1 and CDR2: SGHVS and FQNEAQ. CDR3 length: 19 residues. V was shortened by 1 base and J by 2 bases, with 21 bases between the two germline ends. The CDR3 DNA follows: TGTGCCAGCAGCTTAGTAATCGCCATTTCTAGGGGACCCTACAATGAGCAGTTCTTC. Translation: CASSLVIAISRGPYNEQFF. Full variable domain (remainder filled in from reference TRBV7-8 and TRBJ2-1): GAGVSQSPRYKVAKRGQDVALRCDPISGHVSLFWYQQALGQGPEFLTYFQNEAQLDKSGLPSDRFFAERPEGSVSTLKIQRTQQEDSAVYLCASSLVIAISRGPYNEQFFGPGTRLTVL.

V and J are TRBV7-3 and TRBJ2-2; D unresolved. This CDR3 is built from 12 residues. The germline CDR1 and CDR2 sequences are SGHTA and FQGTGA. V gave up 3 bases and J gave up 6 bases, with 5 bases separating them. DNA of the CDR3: TGTGCCAGCAGCTTTCTTCCCGGGGAGCTGTTTTTT. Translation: CASSFLPGELFF.